The rows below give T cell receptor beta chains drawn from one sample of a study of siplizumab effects on memory and regulatory T cells. Method: immunoSEQ multiplex PCR; TCRdb's copy keeps in-frame clones and lacks some. This sample has nearly 85,000 clones, with roughly 94% found just once. The sample was CD8+ T cells sorted from blood. The receptor source for this set is a human donor in good health. The CDR3 runs from the conserved cysteine through the conserved F or W. Fields, in order: V gene, J gene, D gene, clone size, CDR3 DNA, CDR3 protein. A D gene is named only where the DNA matches it firmly. Part of the rows lack a size; the others show once, few, many or a class for expanded clones.

>TRBV27|TRBJ2-1|TRBD2|NA
TGTGCCAGCAAATCAGCGGGAGGGACCCTCAATGAGCAGTTCTTC
CASKSAGGTLNEQFF
>TRBV19|TRBJ2-1|NA|NA
TGTGCCAGTATGGCCGGGACCCGCGAGAAGGAGCAGTTCTTC
CASMAGTREKEQFF
>TRBV7-6|TRBJ2-3|TRBD2|NA
TGTGCCAGCAGCTCCTATGGGGGTGGTAGCGGGAGGGCCGACGCTGAGGATACGCAGTATTTT
CASSSYGGGSGRADAEDTQYF
>TRBV29-1|TRBJ1-2|TRBD1|NA
TGCAGCGCAGGGACAGGGGAAGGCTACACCTTC
CSAGTGEGYTF
>TRBV4-2|TRBJ2-1|NA|NA
TGTGCCAGCAGCCAGGAAAGTACCTACAATGAGCAGTTCTTC
CASSQESTYNEQFF
>TRBV2|TRBJ2-3|NA|NA
TGTGCCAGCAGTGTTACGGGGAGCACAGATACGCAGTATTTT
CASSVTGSTDTQYF
>TRBV11-3|TRBJ2-2|TRBD2|NA
TGTGCCAGCAGCTTAGGAACTAGCGCGAACACCGGGGAGCTGTTTTTT
CASSLGTSANTGELFF
>TRBV25-1|TRBJ2-3|NA|NA
TGTGCCAGCAGTGTATACCAGGGGGAGGGTAGCGATACGCAGTATTTT
CASSVYQGEGSDTQYF
>TRBV29-1|TRBJ2-3|TRBD2|NA
TGCAGCGTGCCCCTAGCGGGAGTCACAGATACGCAGTATTTT
CSVPLAGVTDTQYF
>TRBV6-1|TRBJ2-7|TRBD1|once
TGTGCCAGCAGTGGTCGACTGGGACAGGGGGCCTACGAGCAGTACTTC
CASSGRLGQGAYEQYF
>TRBV5-5|TRBJ2-5|TRBD2|NA
TGTGCCAGCAGCTGGACTAGCGGGAGTTGGGACCAGTACTTC
CASSWTSGSWDQYF
>TRBV11-2|TRBJ2-7|NA|NA
TGTGCCAGCAGCTTGCTGACGGCTAGCTCCTACGAGCAGTACTTC
CASSLLTASSYEQYF
>TRBV7-6|TRBJ2-2|TRBD2|once
TGTGCCAGCAGCTTAGTCGAGATAGCGGGAGGCGCCGGGGAGCTGTTTTTT
CASSLVEIAGGAGELFF
>TRBV2|TRBJ2-1|TRBD2|NA
TGTGCCAGCAGCGATAGCGGGATGGGTTACAATGAGCAGTTCTTC
CASSDSGMGYNEQFF
>TRBV29-1|TRBJ2-1|NA|NA
TGCAGCGTTGAGGGGCAGAGGAGGGACAATGAGCAGTTCTTC
CSVEGQRRDNEQFF
>TRBV11-2|TRBJ2-1|NA|NA
TGTGCCAGCAGCCCAATCTCCGAGCTATACAATGAGCAGTTCTTC
CASSPISELYNEQFF
>TRBV11-1|TRBJ2-5|TRBD2|NA
TGTGCCAGCAGCTTATACCCAGCGGGCGGGAGGATAGGAGAGACCCAGTACTTC
CASSLYPAGGRIGETQYF
>TRBV7-9|TRBJ1-5|TRBD1|NA
TGTGCCAGCAGCTCGGGACAGTTCAATCAGCCCCAGCATTTT
CASSSGQFNQPQHF
>TRBV7-8|TRBJ2-5|TRBD2|NA
TGTGCCAGCAGCTTTGGACTAGCGGGAGTTAAGGAGACCCAGTACTTC
CASSFGLAGVKETQYF
>TRBV10-3|TRBJ2-1|TRBD2|NA
TGTGCCATCAGCCCGAATAGCGGGAGGGCCGACAATGAGCAGTTCTTC
CAISPNSGRADNEQFF
>TRBV7-3|TRBJ2-3|NA|NA
TGTGCCAGCAGTTTAAGAGGGAGTGTGACAGATACGCAGTATTTT
CASSLRGSVTDTQYF
>TRBV6-1|TRBJ2-7|NA|NA
TGTGCCAGAGGGACCTACAACGAGCAGTACTTC
CARGTYNEQYF
>TRBV5-4|TRBJ2-7|NA|NA
TGTGCCAGCAGCTTGGTGGCAGGGTCGCCCTACGAGCAGTACTTC
CASSLVAGSPYEQYF
>TRBV7-9|TRBJ2-7|NA|NA
TGTGCCAGCAGCTACGGTTCCTACGAGCAGTACTTC
CASSYGSYEQYF
>TRBV5-1|TRBJ1-1|NA|NA
TGCGCCAGCAGCGCGGACGCCGGGACGAACACTGAAGCTTTCTTT
CASSADAGTNTEAFF
>TRBV7-9|TRBJ2-7|NA|NA
TGTGCCAGCAGCCCTCCCGGACGCCAAACCTACGAGCAGTACTTC
CASSPPGRQTYEQYF
>TRBV30|TRBJ2-5|NA|NA
TGTGCCTGGAGTGTACCGGGGGATGGGGAGACCCAGTACTTC
CAWSVPGDGETQYF
>TRBV6-5|TRBJ2-5|NA|NA
TGTGCCAGCAGCCCACTGGTGGTACAACAAGAGACCCAGTACTTC
CASSPLVVQQETQYF
>TRBV27|TRBJ1-3|NA|NA
TGTGCCAGCAGTCCAAACACAGATCCTGGAAACACCATATATTTT
CASSPNTDPGNTIYF
>TRBV11-2|TRBJ2-7|NA|NA
TGTGCCAGCAGCTTAGATGGGAGTCACGACGAGCAGTACTTC
CASSLDGSHDEQYF
>TRBV27|TRBJ1-1|NA|NA
TGTGCCAGCAGTCTCACTGGGACGAACACTGAAGCTTTCTTT
CASSLTGTNTEAFF
>TRBV28|TRBJ2-3|TRBD1|NA
TGTGCCAGCTACCGGACAGGGTCAGATACGCAGTATTTT
CASYRTGSDTQYF
>TRBV5-6|TRBJ1-5|NA|NA
TGTGCCAGCAGCTTGTGGGGGGCCAATCAGCCCCAGCATTTT
CASSLWGANQPQHF
>TRBV6-5|TRBJ2-5|NA|NA
TGTGCCAGCAGTTACATCCCTCGGGAGACCCAGTACTTC
CASSYIPRETQYF
>TRBV27|TRBJ2-6|NA|NA
TGTGCCAGCAGTTTCTCTGGGGCCAACGTCCTGACTTTC
CASSFSGANVLTF
>TRBV19|TRBJ2-1|NA|NA
TGTGCCAGTACCACGGGGTCCTACAATGAGCAGTTCTTC
CASTTGSYNEQFF
>TRBV27|TRBJ1-6|NA|NA
TGTGCCAACAGTTTATCGGCGGGGGGCACTTATTCACCCCTCCACTTT
CANSLSAGGTYSPLHF
>TRBV12-5|TRBJ2-3|NA|NA
TGTGCTAGTGGTTTGCCCGGAACGCAGTATTTT
CASGLPGTQYF
>TRBV7-9|TRBJ2-1|NA|NA
TGTGCCAGCAGCCGGATCGGGGACCCAATACATGAGCAGTTCTTC
CASSRIGDPIHEQFF
>TRBV7-2|TRBJ1-1|NA|NA
TGTGCCAGCAGCTTGCACAACACTGAAGCTTTCTTT
CASSLHNTEAFF
>TRBV2|TRBJ1-2|NA|NA
TGTGCCAGCAGTGAAGCAGGGGCTAACTATGGCTACACCTTC
CASSEAGANYGYTF
>TRBV7-2|TRBJ2-3|NA|NA
TGTGCCAGCTCCCTCAGGGGGGGTCTCTCTACAGATACGCAGTATTTT
CASSLRGGLSTDTQYF
>TRBV12-5|TRBJ2-1|NA|NA
TGTGCTAGTGGGGAGGCTAGCGCCTATTACAATGAGCAGTTCTTC
CASGEASAYYNEQFF
>TRBV7-9|TRBJ2-1|NA|NA
TGTGCCAGCAGCTCCCTCAGTGAGCAGTTCTTC
CASSSLSEQFF
>TRBV13|TRBJ2-1|NA|NA
TGTGCCAGCAGCTCTCCGACTAGAACCTACAATGAGCAGTTCTTC
CASSSPTRTYNEQFF
>TRBV28|TRBJ2-1|TRBD1|NA
TGTGCCAGCAGTTCGCCGGGGAAGGGGACAGGGTTGCCAAATGAGCAGTTCTTC
CASSSPGKGTGLPNEQFF